A single sample is the source of the 4 T cell receptor beta chains below, sequenced in a study of blood T cell repertoires in COVID-19. Data came from immunoSEQ multiplex PCR; TCRdb stores just in-frame clones and leaves some out. There are over 250,000 clones in the sample; about 89% occur only once, and 2.3% lies in the top ten. The sample was peripheral blood. All receptors derive from a woman aged 50 to 60 with acute or convalescent COVID-19.

The chain combines TRBV28 with TRBJ2-7, with 7 positions matching TRBD2. The CDR3 has 12 amino acids. The germline CDR1 and CDR2 sequences are MDHEN and SYDVKM. V dropped 4 bases and J dropped 4; count of bases not matched to a gene: 1. CDR3 coding DNA: TGTGCCAGCAGTTCCGGGAGGTACGAGCAGTACTTC. Translation: CASSSGRYEQYF. The full variable domain, its missing parts supplied by reference TRBV28 and TRBJ2-7, is DVKVTQSSRYLVKRTGEKVFLECVQDMDHENMFWYRQDPGLGLRLIYFSYDVKMKEKGDIPEGYSVSREKKERFSLILESASTNQTSMYLCASSSGRYEQYFGPGTRLTVT.

The V and J genes are TRBV5-1 and TRBJ2-5; 15 nucleotides agree with TRBD2. The CDR3 extends over 17 amino acids. Trimming took 4 bases from V and 5 from J; bases not matched to a gene: 9. The germline V gene encodes CDR1 SGHRS and CDR2 YFSETQ. The CDR3 loop reads CASSTRTSGRGGETQYF. In nucleotides, the CDR3 is TGCGCCAGCAGCACACGGACTAGCGGGAGGGGTGGGGAGACCCAGTACTTC.

The rearrangement joins TRBV28 to TRBJ2-5, with D perhaps matching TRBD1 (6 bases). V was cut by 2 bases and J by 4 bases, with 23 bases left in between. There are 18 residues in the CDR3. Germline loops: CDR1 MDHEN, CDR2 SYDVKM. CDR3 nucleotides: TGTGCCAGCAGTTTACTGGAAGGGGCGCTTAGGGGGAGAGAGACCCAGTACTTC. Its protein is CASSLLEGALRGRETQYF. Using reference TRBV28 and TRBJ2-5 for the parts outside the CDR3, the full variable domain is DVKVTQSSRYLVKRTGEKVFLECVQDMDHENMFWYRQDPGLGLRLIYFSYDVKMKEKGDIPEGYSVSREKKERFSLILESASTNQTSMYLCASSLLEGALRGRETQYFGPGTRLLVL.

This chain connects TRBV5-5 to TRBJ1-4; TRBD1 is a possible D gene (5 bases). Trimming removed 5 bases at V and 0 bases at J, with 23 bases between. CDR3 length: 19 residues. Germline V CDR1 and CDR2: SGHKS, YYEKEE (reference sequence). The CDR3 protein is CASRMSGAGRGATNEKLFF. CDR3 DNA: TGTGCCAGCAGGATGTCTGGCGCGGGGCGCGGTGCAACTAATGAAAAACTGTTTTTT.